A selection of T cell receptor beta chains follows, all from one sample in a study of blood T cell repertoires in COVID-19. Method: immunoSEQ multiplex PCR; TCRdb's copy keeps in-frame clones and lacks some. The repertoire has approximately 260,000 clones, under 85% of them found once; the top ten carry 4%. Sequenced input: peripheral blood. These receptors all stem from a middle-aged woman with active or convalescent COVID-19. Both conserved end residues are part of each CDR3. D genes are given only for firm matches. The listing skips clone size in some rows; elsewhere it reads once, few, many or a size class.

clone size	V gene	J gene	D gene	CDR3 DNA	CDR3 protein
once	TRBV2	TRBJ1-4	TRBD1	TGTGCCACCGTCATGGACAGGGCAACTAATGAAAAACTGTTTTTT	CATVMDRATNEKLFF
once	TRBV6-6	TRBJ2-1	TRBD2	TGTGCCAGCTCCTCTAGCGGGGGTGTCGATGAGCAGTTCTTC	CASSSSGGVDEQFF
-	TRBV3-1/TRBV3-2	TRBJ1-2	-	TGTGCCAGCAGCCTACATACAGGGAGAGGTGGCTACACCTTC	CASSLHTGRGGYTF
-	TRBV4-1	TRBJ2-1	-	TGCGCCAGCAGCCGTACAGGTACCTACAATGAGCAGTTCTTC	CASSRTGTYNEQFF
-	TRBV24-1	TRBJ2-3	-	TGTGCCACCAGTGTAGGGGGCACAGATACGCAGTATTTT	CATSVGGTDTQYF
-	TRBV11-2	TRBJ2-5	TRBD1	TGTGCCAGCAGCCGACAGGGGAAAGAGACCCAGTACTTC	CASSRQGKETQYF
-	TRBV5-1	TRBJ2-5	TRBD2	TGCGCCAGCAGCTTGGGTCTGGCGGGGGAGGGAGAGACCCAGTACTTC	CASSLGLAGEGETQYF
once	TRBV5-1	TRBJ2-5	TRBD1	TGCGCCAGCAGCGTGGGACAGGGGAGGGGAGAGACCCAGTACTTC	CASSVGQGRGETQYF
-	TRBV28	TRBJ1-4	-	TGTGCCAGCAGTTTAGCAGGGGCCAAGAATGAAAAACTGTTTTTT	CASSLAGAKNEKLFF
-	TRBV24-1	TRBJ1-4	TRBD1	TGTGCCACCAGTGACTCCGGGACAGGGCGCGAAAAACTGTTTTTT	CATSDSGTGREKLFF
few	TRBV30	TRBJ1-3	-	TGTGCCTGGACCCTCTCTAGGGGGTCTGGAAACACCATATATTTT	CAWTLSRGSGNTIYF
-	TRBV9	TRBJ1-2	-	TGTGCCAGCAGCGGTCACAGGGATTCTGGCTATGGCTACACCTTC	CASSGHRDSGYGYTF
-	TRBV28	TRBJ1-2	TRBD1	TGTGCCAGCAGTCCCCAGGGGGAGTATGGCTACACCTTC	CASSPQGEYGYTF
-	TRBV6-5	TRBJ2-7	TRBD1	TGTGCCAGCCGACAGGGGAAGGATTACGAGCAGTACTTC	CASRQGKDYEQYF
-	TRBV29-1	TRBJ1-2	-	TGCAGCGTTGAGACAGGATCTGGCTACACCTTC	CSVETGSGYTF
-	TRBV5-4	TRBJ1-4	TRBD1	TGTGCCAGCCGCCGAAGGGGGACAGGGGTTGGAAAACTGTTTTTT	CASRRRGTGVGKLFF
-	TRBV2	TRBJ1-4	TRBD1	TGTGCCAGCAGTCGGGACAGTGGGATGGGTGAAAAACTGTTTTTT	CASSRDSGMGEKLFF
-	TRBV6-5	TRBJ1-2	-	TGTGCCAGCAGTTACTTGCTTGGGCAGGGATATGGCTACACCTTC	CASSYLLGQGYGYTF
-	TRBV5-4	TRBJ2-3	-	TGTGCCAGCGGCCTCGGACAGTACACAGATACGCAGTATTTT	CASGLGQYTDTQYF
-	TRBV7-3	TRBJ2-3	TRBD2	TGTGCCAGCAGTGGGGAGCGGGGATCCACAGATACGCAGTATTTT	CASSGERGSTDTQYF
-	TRBV3-1/TRBV3-2	TRBJ1-2	-	TGTGCCAGCAGCCAAGAGTCGTGGGGCGGACCAGGCGGCTACACCTTC	CASSQESWGGPGGYTF
-	TRBV19	TRBJ1-5	TRBD1	TGTGCCAGTAGCCAATGGGACAGGGCGGGTCAGCCCCAGCATTTT	CASSQWDRAGQPQHF
many	TRBV16	TRBJ2-5	-	TGTGCCAGCAGCCTGGGGCTACAAGAGACCCAGTACTTC	CASSLGLQETQYF
few	TRBV20-1	TRBJ2-1	TRBD2	TGCAGTGCAAGTCCGGGACTAGCGGGGGACCTAGCCAATGAGCAGTTCTTC	CSASPGLAGDLANEQFF
-	TRBV28	TRBJ1-2	-	TGTGCCAGCAGTGGGCCATGGGCGACCAGCTATGGCTACACCTTC	CASSGPWATSYGYTF
-	TRBV3-1/TRBV3-2	TRBJ1-4	TRBD1	TGTGCCAGCAGCCATACTTACAGGGGGTATGAAAAACTGTTTTTT	CASSHTYRGYEKLFF
-	TRBV11-3	TRBJ2-2	TRBD1	TGTGCCAGCAGCCGGACAGGGAAGGCCGGGGAGCTGTTTTTT	CASSRTGKAGELFF
-	TRBV19	TRBJ2-1	-	TGTGCCAGTAGTATAGCGGGCTCCTACAATGAGCAGTTCTTC	CASSIAGSYNEQFF
once	TRBV4-1	TRBJ2-2	-	TGCGCCAGCAGCCAATACCCTAGGACGAACACCGGGGAGCTGTTTTTT	CASSQYPRTNTGELFF
-	TRBV30	TRBJ1-1	TRBD1	TGTGCCTGGGCCCTCAACAGGGGTAGGGGCACTGAAGCTTTCTTT	CAWALNRGRGTEAFF
-	TRBV9	TRBJ2-3	-	TGTGCCAGCAGCCCCCGGACATTTAGCACAGATACGCAGTATTTT	CASSPRTFSTDTQYF
-	TRBV15	TRBJ1-2	-	TGTGCCACCAGCAGAGGGGGCTCGGGTCAGGTTTATGGCTACACCTTC	CATSRGGSGQVYGYTF
-	TRBV20-1	TRBJ1-5	-	TGCAGTGCTAGGCGTTCTCTGTCCCAGCATTTT	CSARRSLSQHF
-	TRBV30	TRBJ1-2	-	TGTGCCTGGAGCCAAGACAGGACTAACTATGGCTACACCTTC	CAWSQDRTNYGYTF
few	TRBV7-9	TRBJ2-1	TRBD1	TGTGCCAGCAGCCTTACGACAGGGACGGGTGAGCAGTTCTTC	CASSLTTGTGEQFF
-	TRBV7-6	TRBJ2-3	-	TGTGCCAGCAGCCCTGGGAAGGGGGGCACAGATACGCAGTATTTT	CASSPGKGGTDTQYF
-	TRBV7-9	TRBJ2-2	-	TGTGCCAGCAGCTTAGCGACCGGAGGAAGTCCCGGGGAGCTGTTTTTT	CASSLATGGSPGELFF
-	TRBV11-2	TRBJ1-1	-	TGTGCCAGCAGAACTTACGGCAGGCTGAACACTGAAGCTTTCTTT	CASRTYGRLNTEAFF
-	TRBV9	TRBJ2-1	TRBD2	TGTGCCAGCAGCGTAGCGGGGGGGCCGAATGAGCAGTTCTTC	CASSVAGGPNEQFF
-	TRBV7-9	TRBJ1-3	-	TGTGCCAGCAGCTCATCGACAGGCTCTGGAAACACCATATATTTT	CASSSSTGSGNTIYF
-	TRBV27	TRBJ1-6	TRBD1	TGTGCCAGCAGCTTCATTCAGGGGGGATCACCCCTCCACTTT	CASSFIQGGSPLHF
once	TRBV6-5	TRBJ1-2	TRBD1	TGTGCCAGCAGGCCCAGGGGGCGCGACTATGGCTACACCTTC	CASRPRGRDYGYTF
-	TRBV7-9	TRBJ1-1	-	TGTGCCAGCAGCTCAACCCAAGGGGGGGACACTGAAGCTTTCTTT	CASSSTQGGDTEAFF
-	TRBV10-3	TRBJ2-7	-	TGTGCCATCAGTGTTAGGGGGGGGCTTTTCGAGCAGTACTTC	CAISVRGGLFEQYF
few	TRBV3-1/TRBV3-2	TRBJ2-1	TRBD2	TGTGCCAGCAGCCCTGGGGGGCGGGGGGTCTACAATGAGCAGTTCTTC	CASSPGGRGVYNEQFF
-	TRBV6-1	TRBJ2-4	TRBD2	TGTGCCAGCAGTGAGGGCGGGGGGGCGGACATTCAGTACTTC	CASSEGGGADIQYF
-	TRBV6-5	TRBJ1-2	-	TGTGCCAGCAGTCAGACAGGCGCCTATGGCTACACCTTC	CASSQTGAYGYTF
-	TRBV6-1	TRBJ2-5	-	TGTGCCAGCAGTGAATATTCGGAGACCCAGTACTTC	CASSEYSETQYF
-	TRBV28	TRBJ1-4	TRBD1	TGTGCCAGCAGTTTAGAACAGGGGGCTTTCGAAAAACTGTTTTTT	CASSLEQGAFEKLFF
once	TRBV4-1	TRBJ1-2	-	TGCGCCAGCAGCCAAGGGGATCAGGGTATGGTCTATGGCTACACCTTC	CASSQGDQGMVYGYTF
-	TRBV5-4	TRBJ1-5	-	TGTGCCAGCAGCTTGCAGGGCAATCAGCCCCAGCATTTT	CASSLQGNQPQHF